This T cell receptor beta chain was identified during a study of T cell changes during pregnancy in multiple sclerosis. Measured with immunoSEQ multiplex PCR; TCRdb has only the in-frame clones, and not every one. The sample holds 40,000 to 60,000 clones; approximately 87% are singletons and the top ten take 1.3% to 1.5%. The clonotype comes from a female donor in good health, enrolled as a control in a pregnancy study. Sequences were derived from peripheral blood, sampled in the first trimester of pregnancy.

CDR3 bases: TGTGCCAGCTCACCATCTCTAGGCATCTCTGGAAACACCATATATTTT. It is translated as CASSPSLGISGNTIYF. The chain recombines TRBV18 with TRBJ1-3; no firm D call. Germline lookup yields CDR1 KGHSH and CDR2 LQKENI. Trimming took off 2 bases at V and 0 bases at J, with 11 bases between the two ends. This CDR3 contains 16 residues.